Below are 16 T cell receptor beta chains sequenced from a single sample in a study of T cells after yellow fever vaccination. TCRdb recomputed calls from the 5' RACE reads with MiXCR, one row per CDR3 protein. The data show approximately 170,000 distinct CDR3 sequences, approximately 11% seen once. Here the sequenced sample was CD8+ T cells sorted from PBMCs, taken 15 days after the yellow fever booster vaccination. Source of these receptors: a man aged 18 to 30 who received the YFV17D yellow fever vaccine.

This clonotype was observed a few times. The rearrangement joins TRBV12-3 or TRBV12-4 to TRBJ2-1; tentative D call: TRBD1 (5 bases). The CDR3 is 10 residues long. The V end lost 7 bases, the J end lost 10 bases, and 8 bases lay between the germline ends. The CDR3 region has the DNA TGTGCCAGCAAGGGGCCCGAGCAGTTCTTC. Amino acid sequence: CASKGPEQFF.

This clonotype was observed many times. The V and J genes are TRBV4-2 and TRBJ2-7; TRBD1 might be the D (6 bases). V was pared by 0 bases and J by 6 bases, with 9 bases between. The germline V gene has CDR1 LGHNA and CDR2 YNFKEQ. The CDR3 is 13 amino acids. The CDR3 DNA follows: TGTGCCAGCAGCCAAGAACAGGGCGGCGAGCAGTACGTC. Its protein is CASSQEQGGEQYV.

This clonotype was detected a few times. The chain joins TRBV6-5 to TRBJ1-6; D may be TRBD1 (6 bases). Germline CDR1 and CDR2: MNHEY and SVGAGI. The CDR3 is 12 residues long. V lost 7 bases to trimming and J lost 9 bases, with 10 bases between them. CDR3 protein: CASTGGGSPLHF. The CDR3 region has the DNA TGTGCCAGCACCGGAGGGGGTTCACCCCTCCACTTT.

The rearrangement links TRBV6-2 or TRBV6-3 to TRBJ2-5; D tentatively fits TRBD1 or TRBD2 (6 bases each). V was cut by 5 bases and J by 4 bases, with 17 bases left in between. From germline, CDR1 is MNHEY and CDR2 SVGEGT. This CDR3 spans 15 amino acids. The CDR3 nucleotides read TGTGCCAGCAGTCTTATGACGGGGGCTGGAGAGACCCAGTACTTC. Protein product: CASSLMTGAGETQYF.

The V gene is TRBV29-1, the J gene TRBJ2-1, with no clear D. Germline CDR1 reads SQVTM; CDR2 reads ANQGSEA. The CDR3 is 12 residues long. Trimming removed 6 bases from V and 4 bases from J, with 10 bases in between. CDR3 DNA sequence: TGCAGCGTACCCACAGAATACAATGAGCAGTTCTTC. Encoded protein: CSVPTEYNEQFF.

This chain connects TRBV10-3 to TRBJ2-7; possible D gene TRBD1, 6 bases. Germline assignment: CDR1 ENHRY and CDR2 SYGVKD. The CDR3 is 13 residues long. V gave up 6 bases and J gave up 2 bases, with 11 bases separating them. The CDR3: CAISHGQPYEQYV. The CDR3 DNA follows: TGTGCCATCAGCCACGGACAGCCCTACGAGCAGTACGTC.

This clonotype appeared once. With a much larger clone just one base away, this may be a read error. V usage is TRBV6-5 and J usage is TRBJ1-1; TRBD1 is a possible D gene (5 bases). Germline-derived CDR1 and CDR2 are MNHEY and SVGAGI. There are 13 residues in the CDR3. The CDR3 is CAGSYDQGRIAFF. Written as DNA, the CDR3 is TGTGCCGGCAGTTACGACCAGGGCAGAATAGCTTTCTTT.

This chain connects TRBV12-3 or TRBV12-4 to TRBJ1-6; D might be TRBD1 (6 bases). This CDR3 comprises 14 residues. Trimming removed 6 bases at V and 11 bases at J, with 17 bases between. For the CDR3, the DNA is TGTGCCAGCAGCAGGACAGTGGAGGATCCACCCCTCCACTTT. This sequence encodes CASSRTVEDPPLHF.

The V call is TRBV6-6, the J call TRBJ1-1; D is unclear. V gave up 6 bases and J gave up 3 bases, with 11 bases separating them. Germline CDR1 is MNHNY and CDR2 is SVGAGI (reference sequence). This CDR3 region has 13 residues. In DNA form, the CDR3 reads TGTGCCAGCAGACGGAGGGTTGACACTGAAGCTTTCTTT. Amino acid sequence: CASRRRVDTEAFF.

This clonotype has more than one count but fewer than ten. The chain recombines TRBV9 with TRBJ1-2; D is undetermined. The ends were cut back, 2 bases at V and 7 bases at J, with 15 bases in the middle. The CDR3 consists of 14 residues. Per the germline V gene, CDR1 is SGDLS and CDR2 is YYNGEE. The CDR3 sequence: CASSVGSGSLGYTF. The CDR3 bases are TGTGCCAGCAGCGTCGGTTCAGGATCTCTTGGCTACACCTTC.

This clonotype has ten or more counts. This sequence joins TRBV20-1 and TRBJ2-5, with a weak D call TRBD2 (8 bases). The V end lost 6 bases, the J end lost 1 base, and 15 bases lay between the germline ends. CDR1 DFQATT and CDR2 SNEGSKA come from the germline V gene (reference sequence). CDR3 length equals 14 residues. The CDR3 sequence: CSARRGDSQETQYF. CDR3 coding DNA: TGCAGTGCCCGGCGGGGGGACAGCCAAGAGACCCAGTACTTC.

The chain employs TRBV6-6 and TRBJ1-1, with 7 bases lining up with TRBD1. The V segment lost 7 bases and the J segment 0 bases; nucleotides outside the gene matches: 8. Germline CDR1 is MNHNY and CDR2 is SVGAGI (reference sequence). The CDR3 length is 15 residues. This CDR3 reads CASTLNTGVNTEAFF. In DNA form, the CDR3 reads TGTGCCAGCACCCTCAATACAGGGGTGAACACTGAAGCTTTCTTT.

This clonotype has ten or more counts. The V and J genes are TRBV4-3 and TRBJ2-3; 10 positions agree with TRBD2. CDR3 length: 19 residues. The trim removed 1 base at V and 5 bases at J, leaving 15 bases unmatched. CDR1 is LGHNA, CDR2 YSLEER, per germline. The DNA for the CDR3 is TGCGCCAGCAGCCAAGTTCTAGGTGGTCTAGCGGGGGTTGGAGATACGCAGTATTTT. Translation gives CASSQVLGGLAGVGDTQYF.

This clonotype was seen ten or more times. V and J are TRBV29-1 and TRBJ2-6; D ambiguous. V dropped 5 bases and J dropped 8 bases, with 16 bases sitting between them. CDR1 is SQVTM, CDR2 ANQGSEA, per germline. CDR3 size: 14 residues. The CDR3 DNA sequence: TGCAGCGTTAGCGCTGCTCTGGGGACCAACGTCCTGACTTTC. As protein: CSVSAALGTNVLTF.

This clonotype occurred a few times. The chain uses TRBV29-1 and TRBJ2-5; 7 bases map to TRBD1. The germline gives CDR1 SQVTM, CDR2 ANQGSEA. This CDR3 contains 14 residues. V shed 4 bases, J shed 1 base, and the junction held 6 bases outside the gene matches. DNA for the CDR3: TGCAGCGTTGGGCAGCGGACAGGCCAAGAGACCCAGTACTTC. Amino acids: CSVGQRTGQETQYF.

Ten or more counts support this clonotype. The chain combines TRBV11-2 with TRBJ2-3; 9 bases align to TRBD2. The CDR3 has 15 amino acids. CDR1 and CDR2 (germline): SGHAT, FQNNGV. V dropped 1 base and J dropped 3; count of bases not matched to a gene: 2. The CDR3 sequence is CASSLGGGATDTQYF. CDR3 sequence (DNA): TGTGCCAGCAGCTTAGGCGGGGGGGCGACAGATACGCAGTATTTT.